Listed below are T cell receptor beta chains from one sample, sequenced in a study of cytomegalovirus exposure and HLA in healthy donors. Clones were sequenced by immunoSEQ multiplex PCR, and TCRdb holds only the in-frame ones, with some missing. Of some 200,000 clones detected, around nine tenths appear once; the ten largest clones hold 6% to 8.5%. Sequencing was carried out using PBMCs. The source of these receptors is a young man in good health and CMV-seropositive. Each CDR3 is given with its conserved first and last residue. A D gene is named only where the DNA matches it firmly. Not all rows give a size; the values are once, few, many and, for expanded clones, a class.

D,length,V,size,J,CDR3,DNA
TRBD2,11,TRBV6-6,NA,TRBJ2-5,CKAGGGKTQYF,TGTAAAGCGGGAGGAGGAAAGACCCAGTACTTC
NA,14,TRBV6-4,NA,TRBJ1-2,CASSEEQGAYGYTF,TGTGCCAGCAGTGAAGAACAGGGAGCCTATGGCTACACCTTC
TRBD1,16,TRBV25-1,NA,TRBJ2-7,CASSELGTGNSYEQYF,TGTGCCAGCAGTGAATTAGGGACAGGGAACTCCTACGAGCAGTACTTC
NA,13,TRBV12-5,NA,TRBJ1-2,CASGTQTDYGYTF,TGTGCTAGTGGCACTCAAACAGACTATGGCTACACCTTC
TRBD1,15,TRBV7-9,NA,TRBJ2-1,CASSHRDRGLDEQFF,TGTGCCAGCTCCCACCGGGACAGGGGGCTCGATGAGCAGTTCTTC
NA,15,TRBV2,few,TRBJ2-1,CATEGRGFSYNEQFF,TGTGCTACAGAAGGGCGGGGTTTCTCCTACAATGAGCAGTTCTTC
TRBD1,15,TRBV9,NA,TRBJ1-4,CASSVSGTENEKLFF,TGTGCCAGCAGCGTCAGTGGGACAGAGAATGAAAAACTGTTTTTT
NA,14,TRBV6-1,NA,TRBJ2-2,CASSFRAYSGELFF,TGTGCCAGCAGCTTCAGGGCCTACTCCGGGGAGCTGTTTTTT
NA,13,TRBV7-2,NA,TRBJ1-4,CASSLEIGRGLFF,TGTGCCAGCAGCTTAGAAATAGGCCGGGGACTGTTTTTT
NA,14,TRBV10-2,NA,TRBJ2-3,CASSESVSADTQYF,TGCGCCAGCAGTGAGTCGGTTTCGGCAGATACGCAGTATTTT
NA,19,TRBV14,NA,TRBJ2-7,CASSQARTAGPAPRYEQYF,TGTGCCAGCAGCCAAGCCCGGACAGCCGGACCCGCGCCTCGCTACGAGCAGTACTTC
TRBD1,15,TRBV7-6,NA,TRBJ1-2,CASRGRDRGSYGYTF,TGTGCCAGCAGGGGCCGGGACAGGGGATCCTATGGCTACACCTTC
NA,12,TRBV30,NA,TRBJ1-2,CAWSPSPTGYTF,TGTGCCTGGAGCCCATCCCCTACAGGCTACACCTTC
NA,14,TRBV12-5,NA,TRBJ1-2,CASGLVGAPYGYTF,TGTGCTAGTGGTTTGGTGGGGGCACCCTATGGCTACACCTTC
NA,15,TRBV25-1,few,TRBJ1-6,CASSEWAGTSSPLHF,TGTGCCAGCAGTGAATGGGCAGGTACAAGTTCACCCCTCCACTTT
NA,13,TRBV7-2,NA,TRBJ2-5,CASSPRDRETQYF,TGTGCCAGCAGCCCCAGGGATAGAGAGACCCAGTACTTC
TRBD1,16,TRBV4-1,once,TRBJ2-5,CASSQGRDRGLETQYF,TGCGCCAGCAGCCAAGGGCGGGACAGGGGGCTTGAGACCCAGTACTTC
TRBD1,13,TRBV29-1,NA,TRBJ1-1,CSVEGQGNTEAFF,TGCAGCGTTGAGGGACAGGGGAACACTGAAGCTTTCTTT
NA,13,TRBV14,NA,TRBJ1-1,CASSQGWAQPPLF,TGTGCCAGCAGCCAAGGGTGGGCCCAGCCTCCGCTCTTT
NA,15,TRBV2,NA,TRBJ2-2,CASSSGERNTGELFF,TGTGCCAGCAGTTCCGGGGAAAGAAACACCGGGGAGCTGTTTTTT
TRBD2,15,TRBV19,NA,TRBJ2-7,CASSIKASGIYEQYF,TGTGCCAGTAGTATAAAGGCTAGCGGAATCTACGAGCAGTACTTC
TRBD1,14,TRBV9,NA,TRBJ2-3,CASSPDRGADTQYF,TGTGCCAGCAGCCCTGACAGGGGCGCAGATACGCAGTATTTT
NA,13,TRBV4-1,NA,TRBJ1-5,CASSQGALWTQHF,TGCGCCAGCAGCCAAGGGGCCTTATGGACCCAGCATTTT
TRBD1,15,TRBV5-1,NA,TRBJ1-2,CASSLDGTANYGYTF,TGCGCCAGCAGCTTGGACGGGACAGCTAACTATGGCTACACCTTC
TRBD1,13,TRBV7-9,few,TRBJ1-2,CASSYRDRDGYTF,TGTGCCAGCAGCTACCGGGACAGGGATGGCTACACCTTC
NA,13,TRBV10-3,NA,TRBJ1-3,CAISEPDGNTIYF,TGTGCCATCAGTGAGCCGGACGGAAACACCATATATTTT
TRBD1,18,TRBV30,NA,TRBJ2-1,CAWSVKAGGPHTHNEQFF,TGTGCCTGGAGTGTTAAGGCAGGGGGTCCGCACACACACAATGAGCAGTTCTTC
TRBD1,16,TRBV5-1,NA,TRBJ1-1,CASSLQPSGGNTEAFF,TGCGCCAGCAGCCTTCAGCCGTCAGGGGGGAACACTGAAGCTTTCTTT
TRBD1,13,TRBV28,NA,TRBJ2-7,CASSPGDSYEQYF,TGTGCCAGCAGTCCCGGGGACAGCTACGAGCAGTACTTC
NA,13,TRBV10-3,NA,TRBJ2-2,CAIRPRSPGELFF,TGTGCCATCAGACCGAGGAGTCCCGGGGAGCTGTTTTTT
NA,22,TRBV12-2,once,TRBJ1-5,CASRLAPTGPSYWGYSNQPQHF,TGTGCAAGTCGCTTAGCTCCGACAGGCCCATCCTATTGGGGTTATAGCAATCAGCCCCAGCATTTT
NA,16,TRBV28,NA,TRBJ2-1,CASSSIAETRWDEQFF,TGTGCCAGCAGTTCGATAGCCGAGACTAGATGGGATGAGCAGTTCTTC
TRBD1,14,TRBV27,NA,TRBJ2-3,CASSGTGYTDTQYF,TGTGCCAGCAGCGGGACAGGGTATACAGATACGCAGTATTTT
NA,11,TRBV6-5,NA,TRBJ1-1,CASRAGYEAFF,TGTGCCAGCCGGGCGGGGTATGAAGCTTTCTTT
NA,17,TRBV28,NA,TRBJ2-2,CASTLRWADRKAGELFF,TGTGCCAGCACCCTAAGATGGGCGGATAGAAAGGCCGGGGAGCTGTTTTTT
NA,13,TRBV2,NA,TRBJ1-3,CASTLDRGNTIYF,TGTGCCAGCACCCTAGATAGGGGGAACACCATATATTTT
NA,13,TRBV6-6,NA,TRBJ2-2,CASREPNTGELFF,TGTGCCAGTCGTGAGCCGAACACCGGGGAGCTGTTTTTT
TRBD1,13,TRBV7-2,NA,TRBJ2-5,CASSRDRQETQYF,TGTGCCAGCAGCCGGGACAGACAAGAGACCCAGTACTTC
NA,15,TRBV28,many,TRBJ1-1,CASRLLREVNTEAFF,TGTGCCAGCAGGTTACTTAGGGAGGTGAACACTGAAGCTTTCTTT
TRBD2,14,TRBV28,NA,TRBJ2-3,CASSGRPSTDTQYF,TGTGCCAGCAGCGGGAGGCCTTCCACAGATACGCAGTATTTT
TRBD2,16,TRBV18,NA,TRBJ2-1,CASSLGLAGKGIEQFF,TGTGCCAGCTCACTTGGACTAGCGGGGAAGGGAATTGAGCAGTTCTTC
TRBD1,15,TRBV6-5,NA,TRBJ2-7,CASSPLGQGSYEQYF,TGTGCCAGCAGTCCCCTGGGACAGGGCTCCTACGAGCAGTACTTC
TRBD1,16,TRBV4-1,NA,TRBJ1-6,CASSPGQGAPRSPLHF,TGCGCCAGCAGCCCGGGACAGGGGGCTCCTCGTTCACCCCTCCACTTT
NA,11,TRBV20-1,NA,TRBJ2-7,CSATLRAEQYF,TGCAGTGCCACGTTGAGGGCCGAGCAGTACTTC
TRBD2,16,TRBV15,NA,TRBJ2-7,CATSRGTSGGPYEQYF,TGTGCCACCAGCAGAGGGACTAGCGGGGGTCCCTACGAGCAGTACTTC
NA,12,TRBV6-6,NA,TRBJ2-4,CASKAAKNIQYF,TGTGCCAGCAAGGCCGCCAAAAACATTCAGTACTTC
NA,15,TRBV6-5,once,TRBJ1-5,CASSPRLISNQPQHF,TGTGCCAGCAGTCCCCGACTGATTAGCAATCAGCCCCAGCATTTT
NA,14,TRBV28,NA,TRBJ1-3,CASSFLGGENTIYF,TGTGCCAGCAGTTTCCTCGGGGGCGAAAACACCATATATTTT
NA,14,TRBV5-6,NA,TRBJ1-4,CASSLSLSGEKLFF,TGTGCCAGCAGCTTGAGCCTTAGCGGGGAAAAACTGTTTTTT
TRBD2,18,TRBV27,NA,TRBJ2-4,CASSLLAGGPLAKNIQYF,TGTGCCAGCAGTCTACTAGCGGGGGGGCCCCTAGCCAAAAACATTCAGTACTTC
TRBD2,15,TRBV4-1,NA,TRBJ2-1,CASSQDSGGSNEQFF,TGCGCCAGCAGCCAAGATAGCGGGGGCTCTAATGAGCAGTTCTTC
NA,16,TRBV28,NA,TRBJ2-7,CASSLLQEVGRYEQYF,TGTGCCAGCAGTTTATTGCAGGAGGTGGGTAGATACGAGCAGTACTTC
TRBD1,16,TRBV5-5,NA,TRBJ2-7,CASSLSAGGTGYEQYF,TGTGCCAGCAGCTTGTCCGCAGGGGGTACCGGGTACGAGCAGTACTTC
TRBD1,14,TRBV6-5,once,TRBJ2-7,CASSYQGAKYEQYF,TGTGCCAGCAGTTACCAGGGGGCGAAATACGAGCAGTACTTC